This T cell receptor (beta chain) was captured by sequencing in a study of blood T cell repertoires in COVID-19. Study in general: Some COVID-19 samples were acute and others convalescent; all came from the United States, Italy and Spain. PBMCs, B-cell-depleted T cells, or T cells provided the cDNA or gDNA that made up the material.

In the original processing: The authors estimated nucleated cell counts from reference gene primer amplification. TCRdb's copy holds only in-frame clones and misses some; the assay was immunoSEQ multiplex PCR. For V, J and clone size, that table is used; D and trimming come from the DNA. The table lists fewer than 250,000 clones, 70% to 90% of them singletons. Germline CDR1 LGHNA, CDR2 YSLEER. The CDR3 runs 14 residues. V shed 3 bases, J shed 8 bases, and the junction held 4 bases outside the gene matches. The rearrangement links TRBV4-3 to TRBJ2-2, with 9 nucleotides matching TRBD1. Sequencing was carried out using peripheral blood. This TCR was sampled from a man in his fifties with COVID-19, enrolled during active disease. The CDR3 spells CASSQDRGRGELFF. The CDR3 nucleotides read TGCGCCAGCAGCCAGGACAGGGGCAGAGGGGAGCTGTTTTTT.